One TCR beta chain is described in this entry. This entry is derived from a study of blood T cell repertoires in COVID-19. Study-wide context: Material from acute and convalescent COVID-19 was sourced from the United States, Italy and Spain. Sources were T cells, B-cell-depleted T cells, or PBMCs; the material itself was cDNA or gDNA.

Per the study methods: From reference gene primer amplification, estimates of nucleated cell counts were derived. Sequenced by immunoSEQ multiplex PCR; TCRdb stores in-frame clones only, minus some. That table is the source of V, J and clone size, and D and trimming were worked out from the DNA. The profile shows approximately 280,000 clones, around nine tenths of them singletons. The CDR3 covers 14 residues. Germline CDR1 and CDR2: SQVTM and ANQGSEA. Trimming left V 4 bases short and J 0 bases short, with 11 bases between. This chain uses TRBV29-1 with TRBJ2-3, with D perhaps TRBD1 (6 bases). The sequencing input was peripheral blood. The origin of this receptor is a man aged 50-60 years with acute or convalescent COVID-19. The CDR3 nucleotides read TGCAGCGTTGTTAGGACAGTAAGCACAGATACGCAGTATTTT. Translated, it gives CSVVRTVSTDTQYF.